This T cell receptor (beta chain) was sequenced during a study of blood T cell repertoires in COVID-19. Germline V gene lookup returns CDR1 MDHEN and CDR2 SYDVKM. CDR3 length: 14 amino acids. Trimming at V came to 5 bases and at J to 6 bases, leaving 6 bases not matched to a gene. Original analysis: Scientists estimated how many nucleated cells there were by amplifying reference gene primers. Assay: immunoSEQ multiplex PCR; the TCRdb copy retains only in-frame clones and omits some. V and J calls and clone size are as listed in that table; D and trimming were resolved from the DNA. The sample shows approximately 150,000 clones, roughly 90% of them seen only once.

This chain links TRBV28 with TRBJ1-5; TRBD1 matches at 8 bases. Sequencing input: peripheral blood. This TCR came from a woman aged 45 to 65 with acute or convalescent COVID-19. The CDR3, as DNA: TGTGCCAGCAGTCTGGGACAGGAAAGTCAGCCCCAGCATTTT. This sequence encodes CASSLGQESQPQHF.